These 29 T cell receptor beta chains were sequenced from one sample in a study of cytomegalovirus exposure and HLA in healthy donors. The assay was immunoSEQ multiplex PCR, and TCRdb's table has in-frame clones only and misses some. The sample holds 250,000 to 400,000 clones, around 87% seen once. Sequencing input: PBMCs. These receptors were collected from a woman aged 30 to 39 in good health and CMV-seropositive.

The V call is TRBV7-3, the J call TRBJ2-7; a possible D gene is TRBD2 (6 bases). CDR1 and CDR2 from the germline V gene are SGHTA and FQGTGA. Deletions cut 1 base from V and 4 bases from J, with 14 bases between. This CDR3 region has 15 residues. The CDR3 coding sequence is TGTGCCAGCAGCTTAAACCCAGGGACTCAATACGAGCAGTACTTC. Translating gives CASSLNPGTQYEQYF.

CDR3 coding DNA: TGTGCCAGCGGGGTTGCGGGCAATCAGCCCCAGCATTTT. This gives the protein CASGVAGNQPQHF. V usage is TRBV6-1 and J usage is TRBJ1-5; D is unresolved. The CDR3 is 13 amino acids. Germline loops: CDR1 MNHNS, CDR2 SASEGT. The V end lost 8 bases, the J end lost 2 bases, and 10 bases lay between the germline ends.

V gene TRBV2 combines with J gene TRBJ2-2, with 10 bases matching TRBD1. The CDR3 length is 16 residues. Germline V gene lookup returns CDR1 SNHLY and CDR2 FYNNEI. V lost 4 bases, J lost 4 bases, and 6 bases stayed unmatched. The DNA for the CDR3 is TGTGCCAGCAGTGTATCAAGGGACAGGGGCACCGGGGAGCTGTTTTTT. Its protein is CASSVSRDRGTGELFF.

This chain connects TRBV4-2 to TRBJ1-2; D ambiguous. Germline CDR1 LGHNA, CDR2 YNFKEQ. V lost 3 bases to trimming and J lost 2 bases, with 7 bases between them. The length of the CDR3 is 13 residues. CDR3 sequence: CASSQGTNYGYTF. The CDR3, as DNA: TGTGCCAGCAGCCAGGGAACAAACTATGGCTACACCTTC.

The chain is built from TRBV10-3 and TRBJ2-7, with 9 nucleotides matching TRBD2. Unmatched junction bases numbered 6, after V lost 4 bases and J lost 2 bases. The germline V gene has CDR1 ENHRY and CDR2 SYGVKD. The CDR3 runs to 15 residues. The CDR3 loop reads CAISVEGGRAYEQYF. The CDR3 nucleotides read TGTGCCATCAGTGTGGAGGGCGGGAGGGCCTACGAGCAGTACTTC.

The CDR3 nucleotides read TGTGCCAGCAGTGAAATTTCGACCGGGGAGCTGTTTTTT. Translating it yields CASSEISTGELFF. The rearrangement links TRBV2 to TRBJ2-2; D gene ambiguous. This CDR3 contains 13 residues. V shed 2 bases and J shed 5 bases, with 6 bases lying between them. Germline lookup yields CDR1 SNHLY and CDR2 FYNNEI.

Here the CDR3 DNA reads TGCGCCAGCAGCCCGGGGACCCAAACCTACGAGCAGTACTTC. This encodes CASSPGTQTYEQYF. The J gene is TRBJ2-7, the V gene TRBV4-3, with D possibly being TRBD1 or TRBD2 (5 bases each). The CDR3 is 14 residues long. Trimming cost V 4 bases and J 2 bases, with 12 bases left between them. Germline loops: CDR1 LGHNA, CDR2 YSLEER.

The CDR3 reads CASSQSMGTQETQYF. CDR3 in DNA: TGCGCCAGCAGCCAATCAATGGGGACGCAAGAGACCCAGTACTTC. This chain links TRBV4-3 with TRBJ2-5; D tentatively fits TRBD1 or TRBD2 (5 bases each). V shed 2 bases and J shed 2 bases, with 12 bases lying between them. CDR3 length equals 15 residues. Germline lookup yields CDR1 LGHNA and CDR2 YSLEER.

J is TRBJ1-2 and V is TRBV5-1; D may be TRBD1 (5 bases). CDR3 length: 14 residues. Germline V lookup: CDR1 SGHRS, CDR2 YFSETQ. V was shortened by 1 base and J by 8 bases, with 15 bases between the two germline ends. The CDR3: CASSLSGRRSGYTF. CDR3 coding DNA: TGCGCCAGCAGCTTGTCGGGACGGAGGTCGGGCTACACCTTC.

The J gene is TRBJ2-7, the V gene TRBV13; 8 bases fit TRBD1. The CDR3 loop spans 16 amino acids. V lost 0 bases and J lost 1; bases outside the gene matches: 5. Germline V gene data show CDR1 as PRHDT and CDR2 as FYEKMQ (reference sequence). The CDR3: CASSLGAGTGSYEQYF. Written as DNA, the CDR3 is TGTGCCAGCAGCTTAGGGGCCGGGACAGGATCCTACGAGCAGTACTTC.

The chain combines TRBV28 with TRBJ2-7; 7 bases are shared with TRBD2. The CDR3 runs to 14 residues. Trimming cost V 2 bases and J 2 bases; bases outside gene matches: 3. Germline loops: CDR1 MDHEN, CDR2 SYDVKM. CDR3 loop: CASSLSGGAYEQYF. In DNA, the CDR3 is TGTGCCAGCAGTTTAAGTGGGGGGGCCTACGAGCAGTACTTC.

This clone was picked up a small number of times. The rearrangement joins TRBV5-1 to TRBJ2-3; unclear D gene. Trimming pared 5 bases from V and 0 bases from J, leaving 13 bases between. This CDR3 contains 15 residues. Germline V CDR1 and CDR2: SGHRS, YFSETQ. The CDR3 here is CASSLQVPSTDTQYF. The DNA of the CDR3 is TGCGCCAGCAGTTTACAAGTGCCTAGCACAGATACGCAGTATTTT.

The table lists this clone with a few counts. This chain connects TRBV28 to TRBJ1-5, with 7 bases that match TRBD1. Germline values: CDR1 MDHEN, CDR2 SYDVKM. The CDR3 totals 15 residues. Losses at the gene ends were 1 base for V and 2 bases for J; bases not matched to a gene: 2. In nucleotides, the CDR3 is TGTGCCAGCAGTTTATCAGGGGGAGGCAATCAGCCCCAGCATTTT. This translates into CASSLSGGGNQPQHF.

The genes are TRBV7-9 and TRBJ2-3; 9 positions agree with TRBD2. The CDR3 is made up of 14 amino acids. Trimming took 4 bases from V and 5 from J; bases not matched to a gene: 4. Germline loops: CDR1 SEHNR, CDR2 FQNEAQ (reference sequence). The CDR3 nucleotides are TGTGCCAGCAGCTGGACTAGCGCGAAAGATACGCAGTATTTT. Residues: CASSWTSAKDTQYF.

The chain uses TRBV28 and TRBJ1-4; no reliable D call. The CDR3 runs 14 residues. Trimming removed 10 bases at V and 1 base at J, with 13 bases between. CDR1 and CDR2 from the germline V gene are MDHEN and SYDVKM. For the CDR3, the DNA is TGTGCCAACTCTTTAGACCGAACTAATGAAAAACTGTTTTTT. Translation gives CANSLDRTNEKLFF.

The CDR3 bases are TGTGCCAGCAGGTCACTAGCGGGTAACTACAATGAGCAGTTCTTC. Its translation is CASRSLAGNYNEQFF. The chain combines TRBV7-2 with TRBJ2-1, with TRBD2 matching over 9 bases. The trim removed 6 bases at V and 3 bases at J, leaving 6 bases unmatched. In germline, CDR1 is SGHTA, CDR2 FQGNSA. The CDR3 is made up of 15 amino acids.

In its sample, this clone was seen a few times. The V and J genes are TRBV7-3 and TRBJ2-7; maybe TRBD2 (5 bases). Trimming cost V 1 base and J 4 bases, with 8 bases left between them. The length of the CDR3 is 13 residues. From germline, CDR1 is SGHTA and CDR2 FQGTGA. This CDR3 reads CASSLNSGYEQYF. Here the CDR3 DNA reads TGTGCCAGCAGCTTAAATTCGGGATACGAGCAGTACTTC. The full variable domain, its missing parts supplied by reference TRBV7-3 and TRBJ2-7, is GAGVSQTPSNKVTEKGKYVELRCDPISGHTALYWYRQSLGQGPEFLIYFQGTGAADDSGLPNDRFFAVRPEGSVSTLKIQRTERGDSAVYLCASSLNSGYEQYFGPGTRLTVT.

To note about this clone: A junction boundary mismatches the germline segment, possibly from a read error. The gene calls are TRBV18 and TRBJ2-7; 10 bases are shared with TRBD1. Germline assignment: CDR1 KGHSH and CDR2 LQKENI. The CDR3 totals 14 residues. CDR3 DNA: TGTGCCAGCTCACTAAAGGAGACAGGGGGCTGGCAGCACTTC. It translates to CASSLKETGGWQHF. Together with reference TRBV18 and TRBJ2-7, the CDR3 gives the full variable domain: NAGVMQNPRHLVRRRGQEARLRCSPMKGHSHVYWYRQLPEEGLKFMVYLQKENIIDESGMPKERFSAEFPKEGPSILRIQQVVRGDSAAYFCASSLKETGGWQHFGPGTRLTVT.

The CDR3 nucleotides are TGTGCCAGCAGCTGGACTAGCGGGGGGTACGAGCAGTACTTC. This sequence encodes CASSWTSGGYEQYF. The gene calls are TRBV7-2 and TRBJ2-7, with 14 bases fitting TRBD2. This CDR3 comprises 14 residues. The V gene's germline CDR1 is SGHTA and CDR2 FQGNSA. V lost 4 bases, J lost 4 bases, and 0 bases stayed unmatched. Using reference TRBV7-2 and TRBJ2-7 for the parts outside the CDR3, the full variable domain is GAGVSQSPSNKVTEKGKDVELRCDPISGHTALYWYRQSLGQGLEFLIYFQGNSAPDKSGLPSDRFSAERTGGSVSTLTIQRTQQEDSAVYLCASSWTSGGYEQYFGPGTRLTVT.

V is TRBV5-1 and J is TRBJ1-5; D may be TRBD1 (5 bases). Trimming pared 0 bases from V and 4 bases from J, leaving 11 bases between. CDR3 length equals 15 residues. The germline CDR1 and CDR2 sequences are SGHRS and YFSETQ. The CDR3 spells CASSLDAGRNQPQHF. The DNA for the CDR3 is TGCGCCAGCAGCTTGGACGCAGGGCGGAATCAGCCCCAGCATTTT.

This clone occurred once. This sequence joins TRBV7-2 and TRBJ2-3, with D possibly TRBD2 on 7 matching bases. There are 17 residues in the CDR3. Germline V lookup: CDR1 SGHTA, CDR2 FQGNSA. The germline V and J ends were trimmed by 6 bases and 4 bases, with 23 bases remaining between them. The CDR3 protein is CASRPLKGGPSADTQYF. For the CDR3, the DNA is TGTGCCAGCAGACCCCTGAAGGGGGGGCCTTCGGCAGATACGCAGTATTTT.

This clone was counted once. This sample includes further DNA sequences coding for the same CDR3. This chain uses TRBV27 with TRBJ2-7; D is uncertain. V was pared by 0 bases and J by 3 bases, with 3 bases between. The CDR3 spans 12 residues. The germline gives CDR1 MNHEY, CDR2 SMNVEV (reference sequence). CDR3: CASSLSGYEQYF. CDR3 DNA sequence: TGTGCCAGCAGTTTATCCGGCTACGAGCAGTACTTC.

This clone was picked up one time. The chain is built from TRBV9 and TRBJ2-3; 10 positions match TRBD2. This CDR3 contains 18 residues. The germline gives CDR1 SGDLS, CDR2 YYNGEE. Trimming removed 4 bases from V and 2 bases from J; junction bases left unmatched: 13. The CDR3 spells CASSFRTSGLRSTDTQYF. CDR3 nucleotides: TGTGCCAGCAGCTTTCGGACTAGCGGTCTTAGGTCCACAGATACGCAGTATTTT.

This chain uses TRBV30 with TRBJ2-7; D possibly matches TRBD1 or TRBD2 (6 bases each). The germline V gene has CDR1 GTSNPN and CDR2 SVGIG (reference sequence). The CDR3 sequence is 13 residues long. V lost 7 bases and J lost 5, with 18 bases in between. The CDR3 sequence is CASQGRNPNEQYF. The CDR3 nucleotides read TGTGCCTCCCAGGGGAGGAACCCTAACGAGCAGTACTTC.

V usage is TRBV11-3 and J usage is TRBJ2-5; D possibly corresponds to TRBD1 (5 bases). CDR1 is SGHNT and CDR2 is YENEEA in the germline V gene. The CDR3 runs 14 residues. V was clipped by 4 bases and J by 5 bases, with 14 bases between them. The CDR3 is CASSSRASVETQYF. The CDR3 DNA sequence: TGTGCCAGCAGCTCCAGGGCGTCGGTTGAGACCCAGTACTTC.

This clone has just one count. The CDR3 DNA sequence: TGTGCCAGCAGTCGGTCCACCTTAAGCACAGATACGCAGTATTTT. Its protein is CASSRSTLSTDTQYF. The rearrangement uses TRBV6-1 and TRBJ2-3; D is uncertain. The CDR3 consists of 15 residues. Germline CDR1 and CDR2: MNHNS and SASEGT. The germline V and J ends were trimmed by 5 bases and 0 bases, with 12 bases remaining between them.

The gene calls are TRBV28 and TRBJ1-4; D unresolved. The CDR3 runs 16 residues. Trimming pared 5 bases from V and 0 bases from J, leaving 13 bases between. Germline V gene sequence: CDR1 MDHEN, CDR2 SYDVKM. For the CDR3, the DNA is TGTGCCAGCAGTCCCCATCGGGCCTCAACTAATGAAAAACTGTTTTTT. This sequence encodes CASSPHRASTNEKLFF.

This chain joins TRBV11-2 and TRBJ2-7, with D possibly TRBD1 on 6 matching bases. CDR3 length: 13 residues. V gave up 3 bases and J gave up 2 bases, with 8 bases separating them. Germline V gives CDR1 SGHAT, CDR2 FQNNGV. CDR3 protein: CASSFRGTYEQYF. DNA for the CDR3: TGTGCCAGCAGCTTCAGGGGAACCTACGAGCAGTACTTC.

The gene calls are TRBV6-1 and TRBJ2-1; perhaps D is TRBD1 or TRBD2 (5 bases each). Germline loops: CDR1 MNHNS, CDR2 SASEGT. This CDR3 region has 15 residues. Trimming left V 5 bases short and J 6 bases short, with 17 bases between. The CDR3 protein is CASSNNPEGINEQFF. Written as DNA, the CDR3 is TGTGCCAGCAGTAATAACCCCGAGGGGATCAATGAGCAGTTCTTC.